This is a list of T cell receptor beta chains from one sample in a study of CD8 T cells in ankylosing spondylitis. TCRdb re-derived calls from the 5' RACE reads in MiXCR, one entry per CDR3 protein. The sample shows roughly 670,000 distinct CDR3 sequences, around 17% of them seen only once. Sequencing was performed on blood, either unsorted or a sorted T cell fraction (not recorded which). These receptors all stem from a male donor with ankylosing spondylitis. Both conserved end residues are part of each CDR3. Fields, in order: clone size, D gene, J gene, V gene, CDR3 length, CDR3 protein, CDR3 DNA. D genes are given only for firm matches. Some rows mark clone size as missing; the rest say once, few, many or name a class of expanded clone.

clone_size: many; d_call: NA; j_call: TRBJ2-1; v_call: TRBV12-3/TRBV12-4; cdr3_length: 11; cdr3_aa: CASSFGTEQFF; cdr3_nt: TGTGCCAGCAGTTTTGGGACGGAGCAGTTCTTC
clone_size: few; d_call: TRBD2; j_call: TRBJ2-1; v_call: TRBV2; cdr3_length: 16; cdr3_aa: CASSEQGLAGYNEQFF; cdr3_nt: TGTGCCAGCAGTGAGCAAGGACTAGCCGGATACAATGAGCAGTTCTTC
clone_size: NA; d_call: NA; j_call: TRBJ1-1; v_call: TRBV10-3; cdr3_length: 15; cdr3_aa: CAISDLRAANTEAFF; cdr3_nt: TGTGCCATCAGTGACTTGCGGGCAGCGAACACTGAAGCTTTCTTT
clone_size: few; d_call: NA; j_call: TRBJ2-2; v_call: TRBV27; cdr3_length: 14; cdr3_aa: CASAPVAYTGELFF; cdr3_nt: TGTGCCAGTGCCCCGGTAGCTTATACCGGGGAGCTGTTTTTT
clone_size: once; d_call: TRBD1; j_call: TRBJ1-5; v_call: TRBV5-5; cdr3_length: 17; cdr3_aa: CASSLANPGQVTQPQHF; cdr3_nt: TGTGCCAGCAGCTTGGCCAATCCGGGACAGGTGACTCAGCCCCAGCATTTT
clone_size: NA; d_call: TRBD2; j_call: TRBJ2-3; v_call: TRBV10-3; cdr3_length: 12; cdr3_aa: CAITPGGDTQYF; cdr3_nt: TGTGCCATCACCCCCGGGGGGGATACGCAGTATTTT
clone_size: NA; d_call: NA; j_call: TRBJ1-5; v_call: TRBV19; cdr3_length: 14; cdr3_aa: CAVGALGSNQPQHF; cdr3_nt: TGTGCAGTGGGGGCATTAGGTAGCAATCAGCCCCAGCATTTT
clone_size: few; d_call: NA; j_call: TRBJ2-1; v_call: TRBV18; cdr3_length: 15; cdr3_aa: CASRGPGGNINEQFF; cdr3_nt: TGTGCCAGCCGGGGCCCTGGCGGGAATATCAATGAGCAGTTCTTC
clone_size: few; d_call: NA; j_call: TRBJ2-1; v_call: TRBV12-3/TRBV12-4; cdr3_length: 13; cdr3_aa: CASSSPLFHEQFF; cdr3_nt: TGTGCCAGCAGTTCCCCTCTCTTCCATGAGCAGTTCTTC
clone_size: few; d_call: TRBD1; j_call: TRBJ1-1; v_call: TRBV5-1; cdr3_length: 16; cdr3_aa: CASSFIQGARDTEAFF; cdr3_nt: TGCGCCAGCAGCTTCATACAGGGGGCGAGGGACACTGAAGCTTTCTTT
clone_size: NA; d_call: TRBD1; j_call: TRBJ2-1; v_call: TRBV29-1; cdr3_length: 14; cdr3_aa: CSVEDGDRGYEQFF; cdr3_nt: TGCAGCGTTGAAGATGGGGACAGGGGATATGAGCAGTTCTTC
clone_size: few; d_call: NA; j_call: TRBJ1-2; v_call: TRBV7-9; cdr3_length: 15; cdr3_aa: CASSPDQKLAGGYTF; cdr3_nt: TGTGCCAGCAGCCCAGACCAGAAGCTCGCAGGTGGCTACACCTTC
clone_size: NA; d_call: TRBD1; j_call: TRBJ2-6; v_call: TRBV12-3/TRBV12-4; cdr3_length: 17; cdr3_aa: CASTLGTGGTGANVLTF; cdr3_nt: TGTGCCAGCACTCTCGGGACAGGGGGCACTGGGGCCAACGTCCTGACTTTC
clone_size: NA; d_call: NA; j_call: TRBJ1-1; v_call: TRBV7-2; cdr3_length: 14; cdr3_aa: CASSLGAGYTEAFF; cdr3_nt: TGTGCCAGCAGCTTAGGGGCGGGCTACACTGAAGCTTTCTTT
clone_size: many; d_call: TRBD1; j_call: TRBJ2-2; v_call: TRBV5-1; cdr3_length: 16; cdr3_aa: CASSLDAGGRTGELFF; cdr3_nt: TGCGCCAGCAGCTTGGATGCAGGGGGCAGAACCGGGGAGCTGTTTTTT
clone_size: NA; d_call: NA; j_call: TRBJ1-5; v_call: TRBV20-1; cdr3_length: 12; cdr3_aa: CSARSRGGPQHF; cdr3_nt: TGCAGTGCCCGCAGCCGGGGGGGGCCCCAGCATTTT
clone_size: few; d_call: NA; j_call: TRBJ2-6; v_call: TRBV7-9; cdr3_length: 15; cdr3_aa: CASSFDSAGANVLTF; cdr3_nt: TGTGCCAGCAGCTTTGACTCGGCTGGGGCCAACGTCCTGACTTTC
clone_size: NA; d_call: NA; j_call: TRBJ2-5; v_call: TRBV20-1; cdr3_length: 13; cdr3_aa: CSASYGYQETQYF; cdr3_nt: TGCAGTGCTAGTTACGGTTACCAAGAGACCCAGTACTTC
clone_size: few; d_call: TRBD1; j_call: TRBJ1-2; v_call: TRBV5-1; cdr3_length: 15; cdr3_aa: CASTRGQGADYGYTF; cdr3_nt: TGCGCCAGCACCCGGGGACAGGGGGCTGACTATGGCTACACCTTC
clone_size: few; d_call: TRBD1; j_call: TRBJ2-7; v_call: TRBV6-5; cdr3_length: 15; cdr3_aa: CASSYHGQGGYEQYF; cdr3_nt: TGTGCCAGCAGTTACCATGGACAGGGAGGCTACGAGCAGTACTTC
clone_size: once; d_call: NA; j_call: TRBJ2-2; v_call: TRBV5-6; cdr3_length: 14; cdr3_aa: CASSPVGGYGELFF; cdr3_nt: TGTGCCAGCAGCCCGGTCGGCGGCTACGGGGAGCTGTTTTTT
clone_size: NA; d_call: TRBD1; j_call: TRBJ2-1; v_call: TRBV7-7; cdr3_length: 15; cdr3_aa: CASSTGTGSHNEQFF; cdr3_nt: TGTGCCAGCAGCACCGGGACAGGGTCCCACAATGAGCAGTTCTTC
clone_size: many; d_call: NA; j_call: TRBJ2-4; v_call: TRBV12-3/TRBV12-4; cdr3_length: 12; cdr3_aa: CAITGQRGGQYF; cdr3_nt: TGTGCCATAACTGGACAGCGGGGAGGGCAGTACTTC
clone_size: NA; d_call: NA; j_call: TRBJ1-2; v_call: TRBV29-1; cdr3_length: 12; cdr3_aa: CSVGISGARYTF; cdr3_nt: TGCAGCGTTGGTATTAGCGGCGCTCGCTACACCTTC
clone_size: NA; d_call: TRBD2; j_call: TRBJ2-7; v_call: TRBV20-1; cdr3_length: 13; cdr3_aa: CSASLAGWGEQYF; cdr3_nt: TGCAGTGCTAGCCTAGCGGGGTGGGGGGAGCAGTACTTC
clone_size: few; d_call: NA; j_call: TRBJ2-3; v_call: TRBV5-1; cdr3_length: 13; cdr3_aa: CASSPDSPDTQYF; cdr3_nt: TGCGCCAGCAGCCCCGATAGCCCAGATACGCAGTATTTT
clone_size: NA; d_call: NA; j_call: TRBJ1-1; v_call: TRBV3-1; cdr3_length: 12; cdr3_aa: CASSTLHNEAFF; cdr3_nt: TGTGCCAGCAGCACGCTTCATAATGAAGCTTTCTTT
clone_size: NA; d_call: TRBD2; j_call: TRBJ2-1; v_call: TRBV19; cdr3_length: 15; cdr3_aa: CASNRRAGDYNEQFF; cdr3_nt: TGTGCCAGTAACCGGCGGGCGGGGGACTACAATGAGCAGTTCTTC
clone_size: few; d_call: TRBD2; j_call: TRBJ2-1; v_call: TRBV29-1; cdr3_length: 13; cdr3_aa: CSVRGSSYNEQFF; cdr3_nt: TGCAGCGTTCGCGGGAGCTCCTACAATGAGCAGTTCTTC
clone_size: few; d_call: TRBD1; j_call: TRBJ1-5; v_call: TRBV20-1; cdr3_length: 14; cdr3_aa: CSARGQGEAEPQHF; cdr3_nt: TGCAGTGCGAGAGGACAGGGAGAGGCGGAGCCCCAGCATTTT
clone_size: NA; d_call: NA; j_call: TRBJ2-1; v_call: TRBV19; cdr3_length: 14; cdr3_aa: CASSIGGGNNEQFF; cdr3_nt: TGTGCCAGTAGTATAGGTGGGGGAAACAATGAGCAGTTCTTC
clone_size: few; d_call: TRBD1; j_call: TRBJ2-6; v_call: TRBV5-1; cdr3_length: 15; cdr3_aa: CASTPQGAGANVLTF; cdr3_nt: TGCGCCAGCACCCCTCAGGGGGCTGGGGCCAACGTCCTGACTTTC
clone_size: once; d_call: NA; j_call: TRBJ2-1; v_call: TRBV11-2; cdr3_length: 14; cdr3_aa: CASSVSPGPNEQFF; cdr3_nt: TGTGCCAGCAGCGTATCGCCGGGGCCCAATGAGCAGTTCTTC
clone_size: few; d_call: NA; j_call: TRBJ1-2; v_call: TRBV2; cdr3_length: 13; cdr3_aa: CASSENTRGGYTF; cdr3_nt: TGTGCCAGCAGTGAAAACACCCGGGGTGGCTACACCTTC
clone_size: many; d_call: TRBD1; j_call: TRBJ2-1; v_call: TRBV3-1; cdr3_length: 16; cdr3_aa: CASSQNRGWTYNEQFF; cdr3_nt: TGTGCCAGCAGCCAGAACAGGGGGTGGACCTACAATGAGCAGTTCTTC
clone_size: many; d_call: NA; j_call: TRBJ1-2; v_call: TRBV6-1; cdr3_length: 13; cdr3_aa: CASSSTGFYGYTF; cdr3_nt: TGTGCCAGCAGCTCGACAGGATTCTATGGCTACACCTTC
clone_size: NA; d_call: TRBD1; j_call: TRBJ2-5; v_call: TRBV20-1; cdr3_length: 13; cdr3_aa: CSAHDRVKETQYF; cdr3_nt: TGCAGTGCGCACGACAGGGTCAAGGAGACCCAGTACTTC
clone_size: NA; d_call: TRBD2; j_call: TRBJ2-3; v_call: TRBV12-3/TRBV12-4; cdr3_length: 15; cdr3_aa: CASSGGEGSTDTQYF; cdr3_nt: TGTGCCAGCAGCGGGGGGGAGGGGAGCACAGATACGCAGTATTTT
clone_size: few; d_call: NA; j_call: TRBJ1-1; v_call: TRBV18; cdr3_length: 14; cdr3_aa: CASSAQATNTEAFF; cdr3_nt: TGTGCCAGCTCAGCCCAGGCTACGAACACTGAAGCTTTCTTT
clone_size: NA; d_call: NA; j_call: TRBJ2-1; v_call: TRBV15; cdr3_length: 16; cdr3_aa: CATSRDRQRPYNEQFF; cdr3_nt: TGTGCCACCAGCAGAGATCGGCAGCGACCATACAATGAGCAGTTCTTC
clone_size: few; d_call: NA; j_call: TRBJ2-7; v_call: TRBV15; cdr3_length: 13; cdr3_aa: CATSTHTSYEQYF; cdr3_nt: TGTGCCACCAGCACCCACACTTCCTACGAGCAGTACTTC
clone_size: few; d_call: TRBD1; j_call: TRBJ1-4; v_call: TRBV20-1; cdr3_length: 16; cdr3_aa: CSARVDAGDSREKLFF; cdr3_nt: TGCAGTGCTAGAGTTGACGCAGGGGACAGCCGGGAAAAACTGTTTTTT
clone_size: few; d_call: NA; j_call: TRBJ2-2; v_call: TRBV9; cdr3_length: 15; cdr3_aa: CASSGRGAGTGELFF; cdr3_nt: TGTGCCAGCAGCGGACGGGGCGCCGGCACCGGGGAGCTGTTTTTT
clone_size: few; d_call: TRBD1; j_call: TRBJ1-4; v_call: TRBV6-1; cdr3_length: 15; cdr3_aa: CASSKGQGLREKLFF; cdr3_nt: TGTGCCAGCAGTAAAGGACAGGGATTGAGAGAAAAACTGTTTTTT
clone_size: few; d_call: NA; j_call: TRBJ2-7; v_call: TRBV28; cdr3_length: 12; cdr3_aa: CASSLRWDEQYF; cdr3_nt: TGTGCCAGCAGTTTGCGGTGGGACGAGCAGTACTTC
clone_size: NA; d_call: NA; j_call: TRBJ2-1; v_call: TRBV20-1; cdr3_length: 11; cdr3_aa: CSARVLDEQFF; cdr3_nt: TGCAGTGCTAGAGTCCTAGATGAGCAGTTCTTC
clone_size: many; d_call: NA; j_call: TRBJ1-5; v_call: TRBV12-3/TRBV12-4; cdr3_length: 14; cdr3_aa: CASMWWGGDQPQHF; cdr3_nt: TGTGCCAGCATGTGGTGGGGAGGCGATCAGCCCCAGCATTTT
clone_size: NA; d_call: TRBD1; j_call: TRBJ2-2; v_call: TRBV2; cdr3_length: 16; cdr3_aa: CASSDSRDRSTGELFF; cdr3_nt: TGTGCCAGCAGTGATAGTCGGGACAGAAGTACCGGGGAGCTGTTTTTT